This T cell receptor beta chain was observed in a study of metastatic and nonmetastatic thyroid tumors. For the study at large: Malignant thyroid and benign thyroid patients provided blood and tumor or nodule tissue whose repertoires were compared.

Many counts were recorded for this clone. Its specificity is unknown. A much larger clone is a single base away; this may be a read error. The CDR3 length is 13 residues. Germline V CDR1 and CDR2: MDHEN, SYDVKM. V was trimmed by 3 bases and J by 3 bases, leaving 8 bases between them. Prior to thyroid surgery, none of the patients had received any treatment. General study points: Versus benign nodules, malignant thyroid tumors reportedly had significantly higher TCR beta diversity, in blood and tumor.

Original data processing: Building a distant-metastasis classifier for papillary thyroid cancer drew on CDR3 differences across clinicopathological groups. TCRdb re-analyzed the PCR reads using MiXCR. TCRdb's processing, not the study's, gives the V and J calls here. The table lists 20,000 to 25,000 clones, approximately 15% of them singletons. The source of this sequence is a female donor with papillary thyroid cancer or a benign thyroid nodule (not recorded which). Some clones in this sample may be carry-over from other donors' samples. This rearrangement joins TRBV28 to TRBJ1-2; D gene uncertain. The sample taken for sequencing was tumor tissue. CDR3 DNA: TGTGCCAGCAGTTTTTCCTCTGACTATGGCTACACCTTC. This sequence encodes CASSFSSDYGYTF.